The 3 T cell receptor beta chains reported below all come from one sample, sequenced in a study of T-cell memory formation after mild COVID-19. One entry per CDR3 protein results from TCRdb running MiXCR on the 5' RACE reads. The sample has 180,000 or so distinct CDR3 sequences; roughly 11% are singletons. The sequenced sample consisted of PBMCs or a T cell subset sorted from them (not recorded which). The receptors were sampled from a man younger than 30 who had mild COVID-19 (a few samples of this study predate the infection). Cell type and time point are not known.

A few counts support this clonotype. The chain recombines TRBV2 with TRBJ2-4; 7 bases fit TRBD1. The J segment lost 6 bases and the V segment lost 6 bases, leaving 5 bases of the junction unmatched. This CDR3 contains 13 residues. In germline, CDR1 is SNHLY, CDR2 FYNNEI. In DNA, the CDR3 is TGTGCCAGCAGAGCTACAGGGGTAAACATTCAGTACTTC. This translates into CASRATGVNIQYF.

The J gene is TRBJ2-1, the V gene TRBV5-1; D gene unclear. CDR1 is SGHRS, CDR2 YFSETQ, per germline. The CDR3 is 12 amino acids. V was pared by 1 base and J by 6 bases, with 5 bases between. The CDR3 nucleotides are TGCGCCAGCAGCTTGTTAGTCAATGAGCAGTTCTTC. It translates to CASSLLVNEQFF.

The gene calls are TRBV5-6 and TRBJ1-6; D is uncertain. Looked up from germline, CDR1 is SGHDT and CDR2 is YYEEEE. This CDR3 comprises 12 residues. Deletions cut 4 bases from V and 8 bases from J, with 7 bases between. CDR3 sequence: CASSVQDSPLHF. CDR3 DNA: TGTGCCAGCAGCGTCCAGGATTCACCCCTCCACTTT.